A selection of T cell receptor beta chains follows, all from one sample in a study of blood T cells in healthy people across ages. Each CDR3 protein is one row after TCRdb ran MiXCR on the 5' RACE reads. The sample lists 500,000 to 700,000 distinct CDR3 sequences; approximately 30% were seen once. The specimen was blood. The receptors shown here come from a woman older than 75 in good health. The CDR3 runs from the conserved cysteine through the conserved F or W. The order of the fields is clone size, D gene, V gene, J gene, CDR3 protein, CDR3 DNA. The D gene is left open where the match is weak. Size values are once, few and many counts, or a class for expanded clones, and some rows have none.

.	.	TRBV12-3/TRBV12-4	TRBJ1-5	CASRLQNQPQHF	TGTGCCAGCAGGCTACAGAATCAGCCCCAGCATTTT
.	TRBD2	TRBV7-2	TRBJ2-7	CASSPQGAGGPYEQYF	TGTGCCAGCAGCCCACAAGGGGCGGGGGGGCCCTACGAGCAGTACTTC
many	.	TRBV6-1	TRBJ2-7	CASSDRGEQYF	TGTGCCAGCAGTGACAGGGGCGAGCAGTACTTC
many	.	TRBV12-5	TRBJ2-5	CASQRQPQETQYF	TGTGCTAGTCAACGGCAGCCCCAAGAGACCCAGTACTTC
many	.	TRBV7-2	TRBJ1-1	CASSLRWGDTEAFF	TGTGCCAGCAGCTTAAGGTGGGGGGACACTGAAGCTTTCTTT
.	.	TRBV20-1	TRBJ1-6	CSARDQRGASPLHF	TGCAGTGCTAGAGATCAGAGGGGGGCCTCACCCCTCCACTTT
few	.	TRBV27	TRBJ1-2	CASSFWGNNGYTF	TGTGCCAGCAGTTTTTGGGGAAATAATGGCTACACCTTC
.	TRBD2	TRBV20-1	TRBJ2-5	CSAGLTSAETQYF	TGCAGTGCGGGCCTGACTAGCGCGGAGACCCAGTACTTC
many	.	TRBV2	TRBJ2-5	CASRADEIGAETQYF	TGTGCCAGCAGGGCCGACGAGATTGGTGCAGAGACCCAGTACTTC
.	TRBD2	TRBV11-2	TRBJ2-1	CASSLDRTGGAGEQFF	TGTGCCAGCAGCTTAGATCGGACCGGGGGGGCTGGTGAGCAGTTCTTC
many	.	TRBV5-1	TRBJ2-1	CASSLVGRDGVYEQFF	TGCGCCAGCAGCTTGGTAGGTCGGGACGGCGTCTATGAGCAGTTCTTC
many	.	TRBV9	TRBJ2-1	CASSVENEQFF	TGTGCCAGCAGCGTAGAAAATGAGCAGTTCTTC
many	.	TRBV6-2/TRBV6-3	TRBJ2-3	CASQDPLNSLSGTDTQYF	TGTGCCAGCCAAGACCCCCTCAATTCGCTTTCCGGCACAGATACGCAGTATTTT
few	.	TRBV7-9	TRBJ1-6	CASSFQPPNSPLHF	TGTGCCAGCAGCTTCCAGCCACCTAATTCACCCCTCCACTTT
.	TRBD2	TRBV9	TRBJ2-3	CASSAGGVGSDTQYF	TGTGCCAGCAGCGCCGGGGGGGTGGGGTCAGATACGCAGTATTTT
few	.	TRBV7-2	TRBJ1-1	CASSLAVGPMNTEAFF	TGTGCCAGCAGCTTGGCCGTGGGGCCGATGAACACTGAAGCTTTCTTT
.	TRBD1	TRBV11-2	TRBJ2-7	CAASSRDRGHEQYF	TGTGCCGCGAGCAGTAGGGACAGGGGGCACGAGCAGTACTTC
.	TRBD2	TRBV5-1	TRBJ2-5	CASSHESGLAGVNNEQYF	TGCGCCAGCAGCCACGAATCAGGACTAGCGGGGGTAAACAATGAGCAGTACTTC
many	.	TRBV6-2/TRBV6-3	TRBJ1-2	CASSYINKGRNYGYTF	TGTGCCAGCAGTTATATAAACAAGGGGCGGAATTATGGCTACACCTTC
.	.	TRBV7-9	TRBJ1-4	CASRLGAATNEKRFF	TGTGCCAGCAGATTGGGGGCCGCAACTAATGAAAAACGGTTTTTT
.	TRBD2	TRBV6-4	TRBJ2-3	CASSDSSGGADTQYF	TGTGCCAGCAGTGACTCTAGCGGGGGGGCAGATACGCAGTATTTT
.	TRBD2	TRBV7-2	TRBJ2-5	CASRSGGGRLETQYF	TGTGCCAGCAGGTCGGGCGGGGGGCGGTTAGAGACCCAGTACTTC
many	.	TRBV6-1	TRBJ2-3	CASSPSGDTQYF	TGTGCCAGCAGCCCCTCCGGGGATACGCAGTATTTT
few	.	TRBV7-9	TRBJ2-5	CASSPFGSYNEQYF	TGTGCCAGCAGCCCTTTCGGATCCTACAATGAGCAGTACTTC
many	.	TRBV6-5	TRBJ2-7	CASSPFGISYEQYF	TGTGCCAGCAGCCCCTTTGGGATTTCCTACGAGCAGTACTTC
many	.	TRBV20-1	TRBJ1-2	CSAVRDGNYGYTF	TGCAGTGCCGTCCGGGACGGGAACTATGGCTACACCTTC
many	.	TRBV3-1	TRBJ1-2	CASSQDRRVRVYGYTF	TGTGCCAGCAGCCAAGATAGAAGGGTGAGGGTCTATGGCTACACCTTC
.	.	TRBV7-6	TRBJ2-7	CASNLIPGDKNIQYF	TGTGCCAGCAACTTAATTCCAGGGGACAAAAACATCCAGTACTTC
many	.	TRBV7-9	TRBJ1-5	CASSLDSGVGPQHF	TGTGCCAGCAGCTTAGATTCAGGAGTTGGGCCCCAGCATTTT
.	.	TRBV20-1	TRBJ2-1	CSAKGVLADSYNEQFF	TGCAGTGCTAAGGGGGTACTAGCTGACTCCTACAATGAGCAGTTCTTC
.	TRBD2	TRBV6-1	TRBJ2-5	CASSLLGGGARETQYF	TGTGCCAGCAGCTTATTAGGCGGGGGGGCTCGAGAGACCCAGTACTTC
many	TRBD1	TRBV12-3/TRBV12-4	TRBJ2-7	CATSSGTGQYF	TGTGCCACTTCCTCCGGGACAGGGCAGTACTTC
.	.	TRBV12-3/TRBV12-4	TRBJ1-1	CASSLRGAGTEAFF	TGTGCCAGCAGTTTGCGGGGCGCGGGCACTGAAGCTTTCTTT
few	TRBD1	TRBV30	TRBJ1-1	CAWVDRVGTEAFF	TGTGCCTGGGTGGACAGGGTTGGCACTGAAGCTTTCTTT
.	TRBD1	TRBV28	TRBJ1-3	CASSWDSGNTIYF	TGTGCCAGCAGTTGGGACAGTGGAAACACCATATATTTT
few	.	TRBV9	TRBJ1-1	CASSVGGLLNTEAFF	TGTGCCAGCAGCGTAGGCGGCCTATTGAACACTGAAGCTTTCTTT
few	TRBD1	TRBV20-1	TRBJ1-1	CSARDKGYGTGTEAFF	TGCAGTGCTAGAGATAAGGGGTATGGGACAGGCACTGAAGCTTTCTTT
few	.	TRBV29-1	TRBJ2-7	CGVGPGSYEQYF	TGCGGCGTTGGACCCGGGTCCTACGAGCAGTACTTC
once	TRBD1	TRBV3-1	TRBJ2-3	CARSPQTGGKDTQYF	TGTGCCCGCAGCCCCCAGACAGGGGGGAAAGATACGCAGTATTTT
.	.	TRBV15	TRBJ1-2	CATSRDLDYGYTF	TGTGCCACCAGCAGAGACCTCGACTATGGCTACACCTTC
many	.	TRBV5-6	TRBJ1-6	CASSRVGQINSPLHF	TGTGCCAGCAGCCGCGTCGGACAGATTAATTCACCCCTCCACTTT
.	.	TRBV12-3/TRBV12-4	TRBJ1-3	CASRRHSSGNTIYF	TGTGCCAGCAGGAGACATAGCTCTGGAAACACCATATATTTT
many	.	TRBV2	TRBJ2-1	CASIRGGGESSYNEQFF	TGTGCCAGCATCAGGGGCGGAGGGGAAAGCTCCTACAATGAGCAGTTCTTC
.	.	TRBV6-2/TRBV6-3	TRBJ2-5	CAGRPSGGSETQYF	TGTGCCGGCAGGCCCTCCGGCGGCTCAGAGACCCAGTACTTC
.	TRBD1	TRBV7-8	TRBJ2-7	CASSQIRAGGSSSYEQYF	TGTGCCAGCAGCCAGATTAGGGCAGGGGGATCAAGCTCCTACGAGCAGTACTTC
few	TRBD1	TRBV6-1	TRBJ1-5	CASSAQGVGQPQHF	TGTGCCAGCAGTGCACAGGGGGTGGGTCAGCCCCAGCATTTT
many	.	TRBV25-1	TRBJ1-5	CASSEAGFGQPQHF	TGTGCCAGCAGTGAGGCAGGGTTCGGTCAGCCCCAGCATTTT
.	.	TRBV20-1	TRBJ1-5	CSAENGATETGQPQHF	TGCAGTGCTGAGAATGGGGCCACGGAAACGGGTCAGCCCCAGCATTTT
many	.	TRBV3-1	TRBJ2-7	CASSQDGTIYEQYF	TGTGCCAGCAGCCAAGACGGGACGATTTACGAGCAGTACTTC
.	.	TRBV9	TRBJ2-4	CARSAPKGPPGHIQYF	TGTGCCCGCAGCGCCCCGAAAGGCCCCCCCGGGCACATTCAGTACTTC
few	TRBD1	TRBV5-1	TRBJ2-7	CASSDGQGGYEQYF	TGCGCCAGCAGCGACGGACAGGGAGGATACGAGCAGTACTTC
many	TRBD1	TRBV7-3	TRBJ2-1	CASSFPGTDLFF	TGTGCCAGCAGCTTCCCCGGGACAGACCTGTTCTTC
few	.	TRBV6-1	TRBJ1-1	CASRKRGEGNTEAFF	TGTGCCAGCAGGAAGAGGGGCGAAGGGAACACTGAAGCTTTCTTT
.	.	TRBV7-9	TRBJ1-2	CASSEGGRQAPNYGYTF	TGTGCCAGCAGCGAAGGGGGTCGACAGGCCCCTAACTATGGCTACACCTTC